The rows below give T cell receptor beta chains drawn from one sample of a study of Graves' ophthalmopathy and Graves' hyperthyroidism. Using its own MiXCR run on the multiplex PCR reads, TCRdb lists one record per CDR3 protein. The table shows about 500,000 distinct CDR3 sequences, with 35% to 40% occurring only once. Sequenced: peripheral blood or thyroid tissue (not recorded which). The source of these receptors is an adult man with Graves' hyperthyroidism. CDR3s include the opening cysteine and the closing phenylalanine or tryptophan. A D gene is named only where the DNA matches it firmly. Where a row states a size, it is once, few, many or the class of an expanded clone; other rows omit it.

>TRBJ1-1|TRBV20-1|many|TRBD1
CSARATDRGLTEAFF
TGCAGTGCTAGAGCCACCGACAGGGGGCTCACTGAAGCTTTCTTT
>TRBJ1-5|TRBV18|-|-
CASSPPGGNGNQPQHF
TGTGCCAGCTCACCACCTGGGGGGAATGGCAATCAGCCCCAGCATTTT
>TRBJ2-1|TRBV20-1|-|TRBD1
CSARDPLLGGEQFF
TGCAGTGCTAGAGATCCTCTACTAGGGGGCGAGCAGTTCTTC
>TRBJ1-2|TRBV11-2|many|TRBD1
CASSPGGRAYGYTF
TGTGCCAGCAGCCCAGGGGGAAGGGCCTATGGCTACACCTTC
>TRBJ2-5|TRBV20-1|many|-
CSAREGYSETQYF
TGCAGTGCTAGAGAGGGGTACTCCGAGACCCAGTACTTC
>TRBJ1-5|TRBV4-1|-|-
CASSSEGGYNQPQHF
TGCGCCAGCAGCTCCGAGGGAGGGTACAATCAGCCCCAGCATTTT
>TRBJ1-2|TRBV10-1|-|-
CASSSPGAFPYGYTF
TGCGCCAGCAGTTCCCCTGGAGCCTTTCCCTATGGCTACACCTTC
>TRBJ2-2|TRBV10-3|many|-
CAISEGPTNTGELFF
TGTGCCATCAGTGAGGGACCGACGAACACCGGGGAGCTGTTTTTT
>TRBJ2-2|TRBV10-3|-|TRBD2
CASSFPPTSGRGAGELFF
TGTGCCAGCAGTTTTCCCCCGACTAGCGGGAGAGGGGCCGGGGAGCTGTTTTTT
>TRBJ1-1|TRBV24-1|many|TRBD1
CATRSPGTGDSTEAFF
TGTGCCACCAGGAGCCCCGGGACAGGGGATAGTACTGAAGCTTTCTTT
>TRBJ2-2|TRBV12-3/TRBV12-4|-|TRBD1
CASSSRTGKNIGELFF
TGTGCCAGCAGTTCCCGGACAGGGAAGAACATCGGGGAGCTGTTTTTT
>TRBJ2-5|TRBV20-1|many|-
CSAADRVGETQYF
TGCAGTGCGGCGGACAGAGTTGGAGAGACCCAGTACTTC
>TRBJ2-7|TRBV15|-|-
CATSRGGNTGAGSSYEQYF
TGTGCCACCAGCAGAGGGGGGAACACCGGGGCAGGCAGCTCCTACGAGCAGTACTTC
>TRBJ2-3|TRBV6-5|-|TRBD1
CASSHVAGTGGDTQYF
TGTGCCAGCAGTCACGTGGCCGGGACAGGGGGCGATACGCAGTATTTT
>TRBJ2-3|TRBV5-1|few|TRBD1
CASSPTGQGIDTQYF
TGCGCCAGCAGCCCGACGGGACAGGGGATAGATACGCAGTATTTT
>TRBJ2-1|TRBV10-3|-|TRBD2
CAIGLAAYEQFF
TGTGCCATCGGTCTAGCGGCGTATGAGCAGTTCTTC
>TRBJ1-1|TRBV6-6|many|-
CASSYRDGRLGAFF
TGTGCCAGCAGCTACCGGGACGGTCGCCTAGGAGCTTTCTTT
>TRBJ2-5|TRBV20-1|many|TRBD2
CSARDPSGRETQYF
TGCAGTGCTAGAGACCCTAGCGGGAGGGAGACCCAGTACTTC
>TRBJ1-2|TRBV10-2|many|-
CASSEGQPLGYTF
TGCGCCAGCAGTGAGGGACAGCCACTTGGCTACACCTTC
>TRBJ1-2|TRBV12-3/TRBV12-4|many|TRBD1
CASSPTGPAYNYGYTF
TGTGCCAGCAGCCCGACAGGGCCTGCGTATAACTATGGCTACACCTTC
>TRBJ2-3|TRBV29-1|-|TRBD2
CSVDDLSGRSTDTQYF
TGCAGCGTTGATGACCTTAGCGGGAGGAGCACAGATACGCAGTATTTT
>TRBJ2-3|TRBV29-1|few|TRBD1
CSTRAGTGRPDTQYF
TGCAGCACTCGAGCCGGGACAGGGAGGCCAGATACGCAGTATTTT
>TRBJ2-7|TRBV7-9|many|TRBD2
CASSLDGGVSYEQYF
TGTGCCAGCAGCTTAGATGGGGGGGTCTCCTACGAGCAGTACTTC
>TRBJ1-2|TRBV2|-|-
CASSEGGNSGNTF
TGTGCCAGCAGTGAAGGAGGAAACTCTGGAAACACCTTC
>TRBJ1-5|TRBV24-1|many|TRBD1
CATSANRGYGNQPQHF
TGTGCCACCAGTGCTAACAGGGGGTACGGCAATCAGCCCCAGCATTTT
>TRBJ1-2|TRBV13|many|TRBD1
CASSLTGHYGYTF
TGTGCCAGCAGCTTGACAGGGCACTATGGCTACACCTTC
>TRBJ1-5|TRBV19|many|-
CASSRLNQPQHF
TGTGCCAGTAGCCGCCTTAATCAGCCCCAGCATTTT
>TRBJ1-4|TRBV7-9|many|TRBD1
CASSRLTGDPNEKLFF
TGTGCCAGCAGCCGATTAACAGGGGATCCCAATGAAAAACTGTTTTTT
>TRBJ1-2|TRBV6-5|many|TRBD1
CASSPHRDRGLGYGYTF
TGTGCCAGCAGTCCTCACCGGGACAGGGGGCTGGGCTATGGCTACACCTTC
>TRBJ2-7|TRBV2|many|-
CASSEVVGSQYF
TGTGCCAGCAGTGAAGTTGTCGGGTCCCAGTACTTC
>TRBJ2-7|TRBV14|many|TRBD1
CASSRDRVSHEQYF
TGTGCCAGCAGCCGGGACAGGGTGTCCCACGAGCAGTACTTC
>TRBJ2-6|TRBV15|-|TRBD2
CATSIPRAGGSDESGANVLTF
TGTGCCACCAGCATTCCGCGAGCGGGAGGGTCGGACGAGTCTGGGGCCAACGTCCTGACTTTC
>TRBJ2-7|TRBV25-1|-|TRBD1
CASSALDRDVAYEQYF
TGTGCCAGCAGTGCGCTTGACAGGGACGTGGCCTACGAGCAGTACTTC
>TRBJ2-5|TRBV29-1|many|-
CSVGAGQETQYF
TGCAGCGTTGGGGCAGGGCAAGAGACCCAGTACTTC
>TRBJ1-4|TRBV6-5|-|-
CASSYSRRQGREKLFF
TGTGCCAGCAGTTACTCCAGGAGGCAGGGGCGGGAAAAACTGTTTTTT
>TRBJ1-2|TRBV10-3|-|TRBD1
CASRGSSGRGLGYTF
TGTGCCAGTAGGGGGTCGTCAGGCAGGGGGCTTGGCTACACCTTC
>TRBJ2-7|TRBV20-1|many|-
CSVIPGLQGEQYF
TGCAGTGTGATACCGGGACTTCAGGGCGAGCAGTACTTC
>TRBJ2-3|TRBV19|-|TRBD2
CASSDSGGARSTDTQYF
TGTGCCAGTAGTGATAGCGGGGGGGCAAGGAGCACAGATACGCAGTATTTT
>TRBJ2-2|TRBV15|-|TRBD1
CATSSLTGGAGELFF
TGTGCCACCAGCAGCTTAACAGGGGGCGCGGGGGAGCTGTTTTTT
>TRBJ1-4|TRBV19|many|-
CASRNSDVNEKLFF
TGTGCCAGTAGAAACAGCGACGTTAATGAAAAACTGTTTTTT
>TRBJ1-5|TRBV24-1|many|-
CATSDHENQPQHF
TGTGCCACCAGTGATCACGAAAATCAGCCCCAGCATTTT
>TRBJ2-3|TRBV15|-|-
CATSSPDFTDTQYF
TGTGCCACCAGCTCTCCGGATTTCACAGATACGCAGTATTTT
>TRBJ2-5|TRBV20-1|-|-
CSAKGGEETQYF
TGCAGTGCTAAGGGGGGCGAAGAGACCCAGTACTTC
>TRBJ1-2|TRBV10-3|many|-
CASSVFWTDPPNYGYTF
TGTGCCAGCAGTGTCTTTTGGACAGACCCGCCTAACTATGGCTACACCTTC
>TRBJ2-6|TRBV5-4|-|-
CASSFYAPLSGANVLTF
TGTGCCAGCAGCTTCTACGCTCCGCTCTCTGGGGCCAACGTCCTGACTTTC